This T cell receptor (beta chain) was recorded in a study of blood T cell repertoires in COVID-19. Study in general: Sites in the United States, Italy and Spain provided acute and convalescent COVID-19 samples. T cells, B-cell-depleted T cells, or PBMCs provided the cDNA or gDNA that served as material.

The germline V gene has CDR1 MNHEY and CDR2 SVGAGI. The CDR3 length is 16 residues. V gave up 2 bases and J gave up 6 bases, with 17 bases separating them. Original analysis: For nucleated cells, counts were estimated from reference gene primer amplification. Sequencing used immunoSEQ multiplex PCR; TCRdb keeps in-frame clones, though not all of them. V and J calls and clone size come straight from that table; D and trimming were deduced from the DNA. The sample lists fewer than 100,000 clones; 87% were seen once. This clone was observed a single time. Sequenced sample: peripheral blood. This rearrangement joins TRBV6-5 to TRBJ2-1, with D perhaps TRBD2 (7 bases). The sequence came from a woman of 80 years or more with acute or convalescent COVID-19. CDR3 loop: CASSYAGAGPSNEQFF. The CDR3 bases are TGTGCCAGCAGTTACGCGGGGGCGGGACCCTCCAATGAGCAGTTCTTC.